The entry that follows covers one T cell receptor (beta chain) sequence. Generated by immunoSEQ multiplex PCR, the TCRdb table keeps only in-frame clones and is missing some. The data show about 400,000 clones, approximately 86% seen once. V lost 2 bases and J lost 2; bases outside the gene matches: 2. Germline V gives CDR1 LNHDA, CDR2 SQIVND (reference sequence). The CDR3 length is 14 residues. This sample stems from a study of blood T cell repertoires in COVID-19. The source material was peripheral blood. The V gene is TRBV19, the J gene TRBJ1-2, with 7 bases matching TRBD1. This TCR derives from a woman aged 60-75 years with COVID-19, enrolled during active disease. Written as DNA, the CDR3 is TGTGCCAGTAGTATACCGACAGGGAACTATGGCTACACCTTC. This encodes CASSIPTGNYGYTF.